Below are 18 T cell receptor beta chains sequenced from a single sample in a study of blood T cell repertoires in COVID-19. Assay: immunoSEQ multiplex PCR; the TCRdb copy retains only in-frame clones and omits some. The repertoire holds about 260,000 clones, roughly 90% seen once, with 4% in the top ten. Sequenced: peripheral blood. The receptors derive from a man in his 60s who had recovered from COVID-19.

This rearrangement joins TRBV18 to TRBJ1-4, with 8 positions matching TRBD1. Germline loops: CDR1 KGHSH, CDR2 LQKENI. The V and J ends lost 3 bases and 5 bases, in that order; junction bases with no gene match: 5. CDR3 length: 15 residues. The chain's CDR3 is CASSPKTGANEKLFF. Here the CDR3 DNA reads TGTGCCAGCTCACCGAAGACAGGGGCAAATGAAAAACTGTTTTTT.

The rearrangement joins TRBV2 to TRBJ1-1, with D hard to call. Germline CDR1 reads SNHLY; CDR2 reads FYNNEI. The V end lost 5 bases, the J end lost 0 bases, and 10 bases lay between the germline ends. The CDR3 extends over 14 amino acids. CDR3 sequence: CASSPQTVNTEAFF. CDR3 bases: TGTGCCAGCAGTCCGCAAACGGTGAACACTGAAGCTTTCTTT.

The chain uses TRBV7-9 and TRBJ1-3; D remains unclear. Trimming pared 6 bases from V and 2 bases from J, leaving 11 bases between. The CDR3 totals 14 residues. Germline V CDR1 and CDR2: SEHNR, FQNEAQ (reference sequence). In DNA form, the CDR3 reads TGTGCCAGCAGTCCAAGCTTAACTGGAAACACCATATATTTT. Protein: CASSPSLTGNTIYF.

This clone has only one observation. The chain carries TRBV3-1 (or the pseudogene TRBV3-2) and TRBJ2-7; 11 nucleotides align to TRBD1. The CDR3 is 14 amino acids. The junction had 2 bases not matched to a gene; V was cut back by 4 bases and J by 3 bases. CDR1 LGHDT and CDR2 YNNKEL come from the germline V gene (reference sequence). The CDR3 loop reads CASSRTGGYYEQYF. The CDR3 DNA is TGTGCCAGCAGCCGGACAGGGGGCTACTACGAGCAGTACTTC.

J is TRBJ1-4 and V is TRBV18; 9 positions agree with TRBD1. The CDR3 extends over 15 amino acids. With 0 bases clipped from V and 5 bases from J, the junction kept 1 base outside the gene matches. Germline lookup yields CDR1 KGHSH and CDR2 LQKENI. The CDR3 sequence is CASSPPGQGNEKLFF. The DNA for the CDR3 is TGTGCCAGCTCACCACCGGGACAGGGCAATGAAAAACTGTTTTTT.

The V and J genes are TRBV6-1 and TRBJ1-2; 8 nucleotides agree with TRBD1. CDR1 and CDR2 from the germline V gene are MNHNS and SASEGT. The V gene end was trimmed by 7 bases and the J gene end by 8 bases; junction bases not matched to a gene: 9. The CDR3 has 13 amino acids. CDR3 protein: CASTQGAAVGYTF. CDR3 nucleotide sequence: TGTGCCAGCACCCAGGGGGCCGCGGTGGGCTACACCTTC.

The rearrangement uses TRBV12-1 and TRBJ2-7; TRBD2, the table's D call, was not compared with the DNA. TRBV12-1 corresponds to a pseudogene. This CDR3 contains 16 residues. CDR3 in DNA: TGTGCCAGCAGCTTGAGCTGCCTACCCCTCTCCTACGAGCAGTACTTC. It translates to CASSLSCLPLSYEQYF.

J is TRBJ1-2 and V is TRBV6-2 or TRBV6-3, with a tentative D call TRBD1 (6 bases). Germline-derived CDR1 and CDR2 are MNHEY and SVGEGT. This CDR3 is built from 14 residues. V was trimmed by 6 bases and J by 2 bases, leaving 13 bases between them. The CDR3 spells CASSPFRGNYGYTF. CDR3 coding DNA: TGTGCCAGCAGCCCCTTCAGGGGAAACTATGGCTACACCTTC.

The J gene is TRBJ2-5, the V gene TRBV11-2, with 8 bases that match TRBD1. The CDR3 spans 15 residues. Germline assignment: CDR1 SGHAT and CDR2 FQNNGV. After removal of 0 bases from V and 4 bases from J, the junction contained 4 bases not matched to a gene. The CDR3 loop reads CASSLDRGLLETQYF. In DNA form, the CDR3 reads TGTGCCAGCAGCTTAGACAGGGGGCTGTTAGAGACCCAGTACTTC.

Concerning this clone itself: This CDR3 is also generated by other DNA sequences in the sample. The V and J genes are TRBV4-2 and TRBJ1-2; 10 nucleotides agree with TRBD1. The CDR3 contains 13 residues. Trimming took 4 bases from V and 8 from J; bases not matched to a gene: 4. Germline-derived CDR1 and CDR2 are LGHNA and YNFKEQ. CDR3 nucleotides: TGTGCCAGCAGCCCGGGACAGGGGTTAGGCTACACCTTC. Its translation is CASSPGQGLGYTF.

The genes are TRBV29-1 and TRBJ1-1; perhaps TRBD1 as D (6 bases). V was pared by 4 bases and J by 0 bases, with 12 bases between. Germline CDR1 reads SQVTM; CDR2 reads ANQGSEA. The CDR3 contains 14 residues. CDR3 amino acids: CSVVSTGLNTEAFF. The CDR3 nucleotides are TGCAGCGTTGTTTCGACAGGCTTGAACACTGAAGCTTTCTTT. Drawing the rest from reference TRBV29-1 and TRBJ1-1, the complete variable domain is SAVISQKPSRDICQRGTSLTIQCQVDSQVTMMFWYRQQPGQSLTLIATANQGSEATYESGFVIDKFPISRPNLTFSTLTVSNMSPEDSSIYLCSVVSTGLNTEAFFGQGTRLTVV.

This clone came up a few times. Other DNA variants within this sample encode the same CDR3. The chain links TRBV9 to TRBJ2-7; 7 bases align to TRBD2. Germline lookup yields CDR1 SGDLS and CDR2 YYNGEE. The CDR3 covers 14 residues. V was pared by 0 bases and J by 2 bases, with 2 bases of the junction left unmatched. CDR3 loop: CASSVDGGTYEQYF. CDR3 nucleotides: TGTGCCAGCAGCGTAGACGGGGGGACCTACGAGCAGTACTTC.

This clone has only one observation. The chain recombines TRBV18 with TRBJ2-3; 7 bases line up with TRBD1. V shed 3 bases and J 2 bases; nucleotides not matched to a gene: 11. This CDR3 is built from 17 residues. Germline V gives CDR1 KGHSH, CDR2 LQKENI. The CDR3 coding sequence is TGTGCCAGCTCACCTAGGGCCGGGACAGAATACACAGATACGCAGTATTTT. Translating it yields CASSPRAGTEYTDTQYF.

The V call is TRBV4-2, the J call TRBJ1-5; D may be TRBD1 (6 bases). The CDR3 is 16 amino acids. The germline V gene encodes CDR1 LGHNA and CDR2 YNFKEQ. The V end lost 0 bases, the J end lost 3 bases, and 12 bases lay between the germline ends. The CDR3 DNA reads as TGTGCCAGCAGCCAAGATAGGGGGGGAGTCAATCAGCCCCAGCATTTT. Amino acids: CASSQDRGGVNQPQHF.

The V gene is TRBV9, the J gene TRBJ2-1, with D perhaps TRBD2 (6 bases). This CDR3 has 16 amino acids. Trimming pared 0 bases from V and 8 bases from J, leaving 18 bases between. In germline, CDR1 is SGDLS, CDR2 YYNGEE. The CDR3: CASSVAWRGGRDEQFF. The CDR3 DNA is TGTGCCAGCAGCGTAGCTTGGAGGGGTGGACGAGATGAGCAGTTCTTC.

A note on this clone: The junction shows a germline mismatch at one end, possibly a read error. The chain has TRBV19 and TRBJ2-7, with 7 bases aligning to TRBD1. This CDR3 is built from 14 residues. CDR1 and CDR2 from the germline V gene are LNHDA and SQIVND (reference sequence). CDR3 residues: CASSRTTGPYEQYF. In DNA form, the CDR3 reads TGTGCCAGCAGTAGGACGACAGGGCCCTACGAGCAGTACTTC.

This sequence joins TRBV19 and TRBJ1-6, with TRBD1 as a possible D gene (5 bases). There are 20 residues in the CDR3. The germline gives CDR1 LNHDA, CDR2 SQIVND (reference sequence). Trimming removed 6 bases from V and 0 bases from J, with 24 bases in between. Here the CDR3 DNA reads TGTGCCAGTAGCCCTGGGAGGGGAGCCGGTGGTAGCTCCTATAATTCACCCCTCCACTTT. Its translation: CASSPGRGAGGSSYNSPLHF.

This chain uses TRBV7-9 with TRBJ1-6; 7 nucleotides agree with TRBD1. J lost 9 bases, V lost 5 bases, and 10 bases had no gene match. The CDR3 is 15 amino acids. The germline V gene has CDR1 SEHNR and CDR2 FQNEAQ (reference sequence). The CDR3 spells CASSPGGQWSSPLHF. CDR3 sequence (DNA): TGTGCCAGCAGCCCCGGGGGACAGTGGAGTTCACCCCTCCACTTT.